These T cell receptor beta chains were read from a single sample in a study of PD-L1 blockade in urothelial cancer. Clones were sequenced by immunoSEQ multiplex PCR, and TCRdb holds only the in-frame ones, with some missing. The sample shows 95,000 to 100,000 clones, over 75% of them seen only once. This sample comprised PBMCs, obtained around atezolizumab (anti-PD-L1) treatment. These receptor sequences come from a man in his sixties with urothelial cancer. Each CDR3 is given with its conserved first and last residue. The D gene is left open where the match is weak. Size values are once, few and many counts, or a class for expanded clones, and some rows have none.

d_gene | j_gene | len | abundance | v_gene | CDR3nt | CDR3aa
TRBD2 | TRBJ2-1 | 14 | NA | TRBV27 | TGTGCCAGCAGTTTAGGGACTAGCGGGAGGGAGCAGTTCTTC | CASSLGTSGREQFF
TRBD2 | TRBJ2-3 | 16 | NA | TRBV5-6 | TGTGCCAGCAGCTTGGGGGCTAGCGGGAGTACAGATACGCAGTATTTT | CASSLGASGSTDTQYF
NA | TRBJ1-5 | 15 | NA | TRBV4-1 | TGCGCCAGCAGCCTTCAGGGGAATAGCAATCAGCCCCAGCATTTT | CASSLQGNSNQPQHF
NA | TRBJ2-3 | 13 | NA | TRBV9 | TGTGCCAGCAGCGTTGGCCTGACAGATACGCAGTATTTT | CASSVGLTDTQYF
TRBD1 | TRBJ2-5 | 16 | NA | TRBV11-3 | TGTGCCAGCAGCCCGGGGACAGTAGAGTTTCAAGAGACCCAGTACTTC | CASSPGTVEFQETQYF
NA | TRBJ1-5 | 13 | NA | TRBV28 | TGTGCCAGCCGGAGGGATAGCAATCAGCCCCAGCATTTT | CASRRDSNQPQHF
TRBD2 | TRBJ2-2 | 17 | NA | TRBV7-3 | TGTGCCAGCAGCAAGGGACTAGCGGGGGCCCGCACCGGGGAGCTGTTTTTT | CASSKGLAGARTGELFF
NA | TRBJ1-2 | 15 | NA | TRBV18 | TGTGCCAGCTCACCACTTACTGGGCCCGGGGATGGCTACACCTTC | CASSPLTGPGDGYTF
TRBD1 | TRBJ2-7 | 16 | NA | TRBV11-3 | TGTGCCAGCAGCTTAGGGGGACAGGGGGCCTTCTACGAGCAGTACTTC | CASSLGGQGAFYEQYF
TRBD1 | TRBJ2-7 | 14 | NA | TRBV18 | TGTGCCAGCTCATCAGGACAGGGGCCCTACGAGCAGTACTTC | CASSSGQGPYEQYF
TRBD2 | TRBJ2-1 | 19 | NA | TRBV9 | TGTGCCAGCAGCCCCCGGCCAGGACTAGCGGGCCCGTCCCCCAATGAGCAGTTCTTC | CASSPRPGLAGPSPNEQFF
NA | TRBJ2-2 | 15 | NA | TRBV9 | TGTGCCAGCAGCGTGGCGACACTAGGCACCGGGGAGCTGTTTTTT | CASSVATLGTGELFF
NA | TRBJ2-5 | 13 | NA | TRBV5-4 | TGTGCCAGCAGCTTGGTTAGCAGAGAGACCCAGTACTTC | CASSLVSRETQYF
TRBD1 | TRBJ2-5 | 16 | NA | TRBV25-1 | TGTGCCAGCATCAACCTAAGGACAGGGGAACGGGAGACCCAGTACTTC | CASINLRTGERETQYF
TRBD1 | TRBJ1-4 | 17 | NA | TRBV5-1 | TGCGCCAGCAGCTTGGGCGTAGTGGGGACAGGGTATGAAAAACTGTTTTTT | CASSLGVVGTGYEKLFF
NA | TRBJ2-7 | 15 | NA | TRBV12-2 | TGTGCAAGTCGCGCCTGTAGCGGGTTATCCTACGAGCAGTACTTC | CASRACSGLSYEQYF
TRBD1 | TRBJ1-1 | 14 | NA | TRBV4-1 | TGCGCCAGCAGCTTGGGACAGTTAAACACTGAAGCTTTCTTT | CASSLGQLNTEAFF
TRBD1 | TRBJ1-4 | 16 | NA | TRBV7-2 | TGTGCCAGCAGCGCCCGACAGGGGAAATCAATCCGAAAACTGTTTTTT | CASSARQGKSIRKLFF
NA | TRBJ2-3 | 12 | NA | TRBV29-1 | TGCAGCGTTGCAAAGGGGGCAGATACGCAGTATTTT | CSVAKGADTQYF
TRBD2 | TRBJ2-1 | 19 | NA | TRBV5-1 | TGCGCCAGCAGCTTGCGACTAGCGGGGGGCAAAAGCTCCTACAATGAGCAGTTCTTC | CASSLRLAGGKSSYNEQFF
TRBD1 | TRBJ1-6 | 16 | NA | TRBV5-4 | TGTGCCAGCAGCTTGTATGGGACAGCCTATAATTCACCCCTCCACTTT | CASSLYGTAYNSPLHF
NA | TRBJ2-3 | 16 | NA | TRBV9 | TGTGCCAGCAGCGAGGGGGACCAGGATCGAACAGATACGCAGTATTTT | CASSEGDQDRTDTQYF
TRBD1 | TRBJ2-7 | 13 | NA | TRBV28 | TGTGCCAGCAGACGACAGGGGGGCGGCGAGCAGTACTTC | CASRRQGGGEQYF
NA | TRBJ1-2 | 18 | NA | TRBV28 | TGTGCCAGCAGTTTAGGGCCGCAGGGGCCCCTAACTAACTATGGCTACACCTTC | CASSLGPQGPLTNYGYTF
TRBD1 | TRBJ2-7 | 16 | NA | TRBV6-6 | TGTGCCAGCAGTTACTCGTCGGGACAGATCTCCTACGAGCAGTACTTC | CASSYSSGQISYEQYF
TRBD1 | TRBJ1-1 | 14 | NA | TRBV6-5 | TGTGCCAGCAGTCAACAGGGACAGGGGAGGCGAGCTTTCTTT | CASSQQGQGRRAFF
TRBD2 | TRBJ2-7 | 14 | NA | TRBV7-9 | TGTGCCAGCAGCCAACCGGGGGGGCTGCCCGAGCAGTACTTC | CASSQPGGLPEQYF
TRBD2 | TRBJ2-1 | 17 | NA | TRBV19 | TGTGCCAGTAGTATAGATCTGAGCGGGAGGGCTTTCAATGAGCAGTTCTTC | CASSIDLSGRAFNEQFF
NA | TRBJ2-3 | 17 | NA | TRBV10-3 | TGTGCCATCAGTGAGTCGACGGGATTAGCGAACACAGATACGCAGTATTTT | CAISESTGLANTDTQYF
NA | TRBJ1-2 | 12 | NA | TRBV30 | TGTGCCTGGGTACAGGGAAACTATGGCTACACCTTC | CAWVQGNYGYTF
NA | TRBJ2-7 | 17 | NA | TRBV4-1 | TGCGCCAGCAGCCTTAACTCCGGGGGAACAATCTCCTACGAGCAGTACTTC | CASSLNSGGTISYEQYF
NA | TRBJ2-1 | 15 | once | TRBV27 | TGTGCCAGCAGTTTTGACAGAATTTTTTCCAATGAGCAGTTCTTC | CASSFDRIFSNEQFF
NA | TRBJ1-1 | 13 | NA | TRBV19 | TGTGCCAGTTTTGAGGGCCGGTACACTGAAGCTTTCTTT | CASFEGRYTEAFF
TRBD1 | TRBJ1-2 | 14 | NA | TRBV4-3 | TGCGCCAGCAGCCAAGATGGACAGGGTTATGGCTACACCTTC | CASSQDGQGYGYTF
TRBD1 | TRBJ1-1 | 15 | NA | TRBV5-1 | TGCGCCAGCAGCTACGGGACAGGGTGGAACACTGAAGCTTTCTTT | CASSYGTGWNTEAFF
NA | TRBJ2-7 | 13 | NA | TRBV6-5 | TGTGCCAGCGGGGCTGGGTTGGGATACGAGCAGTACTTC | CASGAGLGYEQYF
TRBD2 | TRBJ2-1 | 17 | NA | TRBV5-6 | TGTGCCAGCAGCTTGGATCCAGCGGGATTCCTGGGGAATGAGCAGTTCTTC | CASSLDPAGFLGNEQFF
NA | TRBJ1-2 | 11 | few | TRBV6-6 | TGTGCCAGCATCGAAGACGGGGGCTACACCTTC | CASIEDGGYTF
TRBD2 | TRBJ2-3 | 14 | few | TRBV6-4 | TGTGCCAGCAAGGCGGGGGGCGACACAGATACGCAGTATTTT | CASKAGGDTDTQYF
TRBD2 | TRBJ2-5 | 16 | NA | TRBV2 | TGTGCCAGCAGTGAATTCGGACTAGGACTAGAAGAGACCCAGTACTTC | CASSEFGLGLEETQYF
NA | TRBJ1-1 | 13 | NA | TRBV11-2 | TGTGCCAGCAGCAACCAGGGTGACACTGAAGCTTTCTTT | CASSNQGDTEAFF
NA | TRBJ2-7 | 13 | NA | TRBV2 | TGTGCCAGCAGTAACGGGATCTCCTACGAGCAGTACTTC | CASSNGISYEQYF
TRBD1 | TRBJ2-2 | 16 | NA | TRBV6-5 | TGTGCCAGCAGTTACCCGGGACAGGGACACACCGGGGAGCTGTTTTTT | CASSYPGQGHTGELFF
TRBD1 | TRBJ2-7 | 15 | NA | TRBV6-1 | TGTGCCAGCAGTGAAGAGGGGGACAGCACCTACGAGCAGTACTTC | CASSEEGDSTYEQYF
TRBD2 | TRBJ2-1 | 16 | NA | TRBV5-5 | TGTGCCAGCAGCTTGTTTAGCGGGGGTCCCTACAATGAGCAGTTCTTC | CASSLFSGGPYNEQFF
TRBD1 | TRBJ1-6 | 14 | NA | TRBV7-3 | TGTGCCAGCAGCTCCCGGACAGGGGATTCACCCCTCCACTTT | CASSSRTGDSPLHF
NA | TRBJ1-6 | 13 | once | TRBV18 | TGTGCCAGCTCACCCAGGGATAATTCACCCCTCCACTTT | CASSPRDNSPLHF
NA | TRBJ2-2 | 15 | NA | TRBV5-6 | TGTGCCAGCAGCTTGGGGCTACAGGAAACCGGGGAGCTGTTTTTT | CASSLGLQETGELFF
TRBD1 | TRBJ1-1 | 16 | NA | TRBV28 | TGTGCCAGCAGTTTCGGGACAGGGGGCAGGAGCACTGAAGCTTTCTTT | CASSFGTGGRSTEAFF
NA | TRBJ2-3 | 12 | NA | TRBV5-1 | TGCGCCAGCAGCCGCACGCAGGATACGCAGTATTTT | CASSRTQDTQYF
TRBD1 | TRBJ2-7 | 12 | NA | TRBV30 | TGTGCCTGGCGGGACAGGCACTACGAGCAGTACTTC | CAWRDRHYEQYF
TRBD2 | TRBJ2-5 | 15 | once | TRBV5-1 | TGCGCCAGCAGCCGTAGCGGGAGGGTACAAGAGACCCAGTACTTC | CASSRSGRVQETQYF
TRBD1 | TRBJ2-6 | 17 | NA | TRBV11-2 | TGTGCCAGCAGCTTAGCCCCAGACAGGGCTGGGGCCAACGTCCTGACTTTC | CASSLAPDRAGANVLTF